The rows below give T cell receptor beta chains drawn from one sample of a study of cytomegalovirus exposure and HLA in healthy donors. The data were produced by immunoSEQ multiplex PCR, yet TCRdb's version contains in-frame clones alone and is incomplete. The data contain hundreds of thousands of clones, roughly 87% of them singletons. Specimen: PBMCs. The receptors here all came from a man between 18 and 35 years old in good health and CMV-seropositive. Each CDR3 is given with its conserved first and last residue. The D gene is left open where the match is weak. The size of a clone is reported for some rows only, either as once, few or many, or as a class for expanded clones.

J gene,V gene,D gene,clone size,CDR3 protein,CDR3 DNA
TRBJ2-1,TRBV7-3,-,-,CASSLRGPSSYNEQFF,TGTGCCAGCAGCTTGCGAGGCCCTAGCTCCTACAATGAGCAGTTCTTC
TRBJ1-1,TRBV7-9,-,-,CASSPPFLGLTRAEAFF,TGTGCCAGCAGCCCTCCCTTCCTGGGACTGACTAGGGCTGAAGCTTTCTTT
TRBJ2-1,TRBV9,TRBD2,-,CASSPSPTSGTYNEQFF,TGTGCCAGCAGCCCATCCCCCACTAGCGGGACATACAATGAGCAGTTCTTC
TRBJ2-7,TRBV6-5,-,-,CASSNREPYEQYF,TGTGCCAGCAGCAACCGGGAGCCTTACGAGCAGTACTTC
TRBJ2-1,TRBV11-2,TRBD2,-,CASSSRTSGRAREQFF,TGTGCCAGCAGCTCCAGGACTAGCGGGAGGGCCCGTGAGCAGTTCTTC
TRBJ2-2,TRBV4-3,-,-,CASSPGTFGGAIEAGELFF,TGCGCCAGCAGCCCCGGGACGTTCGGGGGCGCAATAGAGGCCGGGGAGCTGTTTTTT
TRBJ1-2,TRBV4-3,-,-,CASSQVRTNYGYTF,TGCGCCAGCAGCCAAGTGAGAACTAACTATGGCTACACCTTC
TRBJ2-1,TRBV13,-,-,CASSFPGADGTYNEQFF,TGTGCCAGCAGCTTTCCCGGGGCGGACGGGACCTACAATGAGCAGTTCTTC
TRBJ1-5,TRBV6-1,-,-,CASSERVSNQPQHF,TGTGCCAGCAGTGAACGGGTTAGCAATCAGCCCCAGCATTTT
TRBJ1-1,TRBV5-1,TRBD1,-,CASSSGQGMNTEAFF,TGCGCCAGCAGCTCCGGACAGGGAATGAACACTGAAGCTTTCTTT
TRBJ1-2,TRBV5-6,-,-,CASSPGSNYGYTF,TGTGCCAGCAGCCCAGGGTCCAACTATGGCTACACCTTC
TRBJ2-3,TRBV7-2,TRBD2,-,CASSSLAGGTDTQYF,TGTGCCAGCAGCTCCCTCGCGGGGGGCACAGATACGCAGTATTTT
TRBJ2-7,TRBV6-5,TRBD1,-,CASRAAGGSYEQYF,TGTGCCAGCCGGGCGGCAGGGGGTTCCTACGAGCAGTACTTC
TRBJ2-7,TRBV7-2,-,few,CASSSVPGYEQYF,TGTGCCAGCAGCTCCGTCCCGGGTTACGAGCAGTACTTC
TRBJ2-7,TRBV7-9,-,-,CASSLVGSSYEQYF,TGTGCCAGCAGCTTAGTGGGCAGCTCCTACGAGCAGTACTTC
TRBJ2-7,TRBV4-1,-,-,CASSQGGGQQYF,TGCGCCAGCAGCCAAGGGGGGGGGCAGCAGTACTTC
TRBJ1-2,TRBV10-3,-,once,CAISESATPYGYTF,TGTGCCATCAGTGAGTCTGCTACCCCCTATGGCTACACCTTC
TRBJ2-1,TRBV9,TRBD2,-,CASSVGGLAGVNEQFF,TGTGCCAGCAGCGTAGGGGGACTAGCGGGAGTCAATGAGCAGTTCTTC
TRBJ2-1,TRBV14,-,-,CASSPRVGEIYNEQFF,TGTGCCAGCAGCCCACGGGTGGGGGAAATCTACAATGAGCAGTTCTTC
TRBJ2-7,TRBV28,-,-,CASRYLTQQYF,TGTGCCAGCAGATATCTTACGCAGCAGTACTTC
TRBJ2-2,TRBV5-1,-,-,CASSIREANTGELFF,TGCGCCAGCAGCATCAGGGAAGCGAACACCGGGGAGCTGTTTTTT
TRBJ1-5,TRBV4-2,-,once,CASSPKEIRGTQSNQPQHF,TGTGCCAGCAGCCCGAAAGAAATCAGAGGGACACAAAGCAATCAGCCCCAGCATTTT